This is a list of T cell receptor beta chains from one sample in a study of cytomegalovirus exposure and HLA in healthy donors. Repertoires were generated with immunoSEQ multiplex PCR, while TCRdb's copy carries only in-frame clones and drops some. The repertoire has under 250,000 clones, around 84% of them found once; the top ten carry roughly 0.22%. The source material was PBMCs. The receptors derive from a girl aged 2 to 9 in good health and CMV-seronegative. Both conserved end residues are part of each CDR3. Fields, in order: V gene, clone size, J gene, D gene, CDR3 DNA, CDR3 protein. The D gene is left open where the match is weak. Rows may omit the clone size; those that give it use once, few, many or a size class.

v_call: TRBV27
clone_size: -
j_call: TRBJ2-1
d_call: TRBD2
cdr3_nt: TGTGCCACCGGGGGGTCCCTCTACAATGAGCAGTTCTTC
cdr3_aa: CATGGSLYNEQFF

v_call: TRBV27
clone_size: -
j_call: TRBJ1-2
d_call: -
cdr3_nt: TGTGCCAGCAGGTGGTCGGCAGGGCCCTATGGCTACACCTTC
cdr3_aa: CASRWSAGPYGYTF

v_call: TRBV19
clone_size: -
j_call: TRBJ2-7
d_call: -
cdr3_nt: TGTGCCAGTAGTATTCCCGGGGGGCCCGGAGAGCAGTACTTC
cdr3_aa: CASSIPGGPGEQYF

v_call: TRBV10-3
clone_size: few
j_call: TRBJ2-5
d_call: -
cdr3_nt: TGTGCCATCAGGCGCGGCCCTGGGGAGACCCAGTACTTC
cdr3_aa: CAIRRGPGETQYF

v_call: TRBV10-3
clone_size: -
j_call: TRBJ2-1
d_call: TRBD2
cdr3_nt: TGTGCCACTAGAGGACTAGCGGGACCTATCAATGAGCAGTTCTTC
cdr3_aa: CATRGLAGPINEQFF

v_call: TRBV6-4
clone_size: -
j_call: TRBJ2-5
d_call: -
cdr3_nt: TGTGCCAGCAGTGGAGACAACGGCGAGACCCAGTACTTC
cdr3_aa: CASSGDNGETQYF

v_call: TRBV6-6
clone_size: -
j_call: TRBJ1-6
d_call: -
cdr3_nt: TGTGCCAGCAGTCCACAGAACAGGGCGGATAATTCACCCCTCCACTTT
cdr3_aa: CASSPQNRADNSPLHF

v_call: TRBV7-9
clone_size: -
j_call: TRBJ2-7
d_call: -
cdr3_nt: TGTGCCAGCAGCTTAGACGGGAGTTCCTACGAGCAGTACTTC
cdr3_aa: CASSLDGSSYEQYF

v_call: TRBV6-5
clone_size: -
j_call: TRBJ1-1
d_call: -
cdr3_nt: TGTGCCAGCAGTTACTCCAGGGGAAGGACACGGGGAGCTTTCTTT
cdr3_aa: CASSYSRGRTRGAFF

v_call: TRBV7-9
clone_size: -
j_call: TRBJ2-1
d_call: TRBD2
cdr3_nt: TGTTCCAGCAGCTGGACTAGCAATGAGCAGTTCTTC
cdr3_aa: CSSSWTSNEQFF

v_call: TRBV25-1
clone_size: -
j_call: TRBJ2-7
d_call: TRBD1
cdr3_nt: TGTGCCAGCAGTGCTGGACAGGGGGCCTCCTACGAGCAGTACTTC
cdr3_aa: CASSAGQGASYEQYF

v_call: TRBV6-1
clone_size: -
j_call: TRBJ1-5
d_call: TRBD1
cdr3_nt: TGTGCCAGCAGTGCTTCGGGACAGCCGCAGCCCCAGCATTTT
cdr3_aa: CASSASGQPQPQHF

v_call: TRBV10-3
clone_size: -
j_call: TRBJ2-2
d_call: -
cdr3_nt: TGTGCCATCGGGGGGTTCACCGGGGAGCTGTTTTTT
cdr3_aa: CAIGGFTGELFF